Presented here are 20 T cell receptor beta chains from one specimen sequenced in a study of blood T cell repertoires in COVID-19. Only in-frame clones appear in the TCRdb table, and some are missing; sequencing was by immunoSEQ multiplex PCR. The table includes 150,000 to 200,000 clones, 80% to 90% detected once. Sequenced sample: peripheral blood. These receptors were obtained from a man younger than 35 with active or convalescent COVID-19.

This sequence joins TRBV6-6 and TRBJ2-4, with D unclear. From germline, CDR1 is MNHNY and CDR2 SVGAGI (reference sequence). The CDR3 contains 14 residues. Trimming cost V 2 bases and J 2 bases, with 7 bases left between them. This chain's CDR3 is CASSYGPSKNIQYF. CDR3 DNA sequence: TGTGCCAGCAGTTACGGCCCGTCCAAAAACATTCAGTACTTC.

The chain links TRBV6-1 to TRBJ2-5; TRBD2 might be the D (6 bases). This CDR3 contains 14 residues. The ends were cut back, 3 bases at V and 3 bases at J, with 11 bases in the middle. Germline V gene sequence: CDR1 MNHNS, CDR2 SASEGT. The CDR3 loop reads CASSDAGLKETQYF. The DNA of the CDR3 is TGTGCCAGCAGTGATGCGGGACTGAAAGAGACCCAGTACTTC.

The J gene is TRBJ1-3, the V gene TRBV5-5; 7 bases fit TRBD1. The CDR3 totals 15 residues. V lost 2 bases and J lost 1; bases outside the gene matches: 3. CDR1 is SGHKS, CDR2 YYEKEE, per germline (reference sequence). Written as DNA, the CDR3 is TGTGCCAGCAGCTTAGGGACAGTTTCTGGAAACACCATATATTTT. Protein: CASSLGTVSGNTIYF.

The chain links TRBV11-3 to TRBJ1-3; no definite D call. The ends were cut back, 1 base at V and 7 bases at J, with 14 bases in the middle. Looked up from germline, CDR1 is SGHNT and CDR2 is YENEEA. The CDR3 has 15 residues. CDR3 nucleotides: TGTGCCAGCAGCTTAGGTACCCGAGGCGGGAACACCATATATTTT. The encoded protein is CASSLGTRGGNTIYF.

V gene TRBV27 combines with J gene TRBJ1-2, with 9 positions matching TRBD1. J was trimmed by 5 bases and V by 5 bases; bases with no gene match: 6. CDR1 and CDR2 from the germline V gene are MNHEY and SMNVEV (reference sequence). This CDR3 is 14 amino acids long. The CDR3 DNA is TGTGCCAGCAGTGTGACAGGGGGAAGGTATGGCTACACCTTC. It encodes CASSVTGGRYGYTF.

This chain links TRBV6-5 with TRBJ1-2, with D possibly being TRBD1 (6 bases). V lost 0 bases and J 5 bases, leaving 13 bases between the germline ends. CDR1 is MNHEY and CDR2 is SVGAGI in the germline V gene. The CDR3 totals 15 residues. This chain's CDR3 is CASSYSRAGEYGYTF. CDR3 nucleotides: TGTGCCAGCAGTTACTCGAGGGCAGGGGAGTATGGCTACACCTTC.

The chain couples TRBV12-5 to TRBJ2-5; D ambiguous. Germline assignment: CDR1 LGHNT and CDR2 FRNRAP. Trimming cost V 6 bases and J 5 bases, with 7 bases left between them. The CDR3 is made up of 11 amino acids. The CDR3 DNA sequence: TGTGCTAGTGGATTATCGGAGACCCAGTACTTC. The encoded protein is CASGLSETQYF.

The gene calls are TRBV6-4 and TRBJ2-1; possible D gene TRBD1, 6 bases. Trimming took off 3 bases at V and 2 bases at J, with 11 bases between the two ends. Per the germline V gene, CDR1 is MRHNA and CDR2 is SNTAGT. The CDR3 has 15 residues. CDR3 coding DNA: TGTGCCAGCAGTGAACGGGGACAACCCTACAATGAGCAGTTCTTC. Translated, it gives CASSERGQPYNEQFF.

This clone was observed at least ten times. The genes are TRBV18 and TRBJ1-2; 9 bases match TRBD1. Trimming took 5 bases from V and 3 from J; bases not matched to a gene: 4. The CDR3 consists of 14 residues. The germline V gene has CDR1 KGHSH and CDR2 LQKENI. The DNA of the CDR3 is TGTGCCAGCTCAAAGGACAGGGGCGACTATGGCTACACCTTC. It translates to CASSKDRGDYGYTF.

The chain combines TRBV7-9 with TRBJ1-1; TRBD1 agrees at 10 bases. The CDR3 contains 16 residues. Germline V gene data show CDR1 as SEHNR and CDR2 as FQNEAQ (reference sequence). The V segment lost 4 bases and the J segment 10 bases; nucleotides outside the gene matches: 15. In DNA, the CDR3 is TGTGCCAGCAGCTCTATTACGGGACAGGGGATCGGAGGAGCTTTCTTT. Amino acids: CASSSITGQGIGGAFF.

The rearrangement links TRBV9 to TRBJ2-3, with 8 bases lining up with TRBD2. This CDR3 is 15 amino acids long. The J segment lost 0 bases and the V segment lost 2 bases, leaving 2 bases of the junction unmatched. Germline values: CDR1 SGDLS, CDR2 YYNGEE. CDR3 amino acids: CASSVSGGSTDTQYF. The CDR3 region has the DNA TGTGCCAGCAGCGTGTCGGGGGGGAGCACAGATACGCAGTATTTT.

The chain links TRBV5-6 to TRBJ2-1, with TRBD2 matching over 10 bases. The junction had 7 bases not matched to a gene; V was cut back by 2 bases and J by 5 bases. This CDR3 spans 16 amino acids. The germline V gene encodes CDR1 SGHDT and CDR2 YYEEEE. The CDR3 sequence: CASSLWGLALHNEQFF. CDR3 coding DNA: TGTGCCAGCAGCTTATGGGGACTAGCGCTCCACAATGAGCAGTTCTTC. The full variable domain, in which reference TRBV5-6 and TRBJ2-1 provide the parts outside the CDR3, is DAGVTQSPTHLIKTRGQQVTLRCSPKSGHDTVSWYQQALGQGPQFIFQYYEEEERQRGNFPDRFSGHQFPNYSSELNVNALLLGDSALYLCASSLWGLALHNEQFFGPGTRLTVL.

V usage is TRBV28 and J usage is TRBJ1-2; D might be TRBD1 (6 bases). This CDR3 region has 15 residues. Trimming stripped 5 bases from V and 0 bases from J, with 13 bases between. From germline, CDR1 is MDHEN and CDR2 SYDVKM. CDR3 loop: CASSPGTPANYGYTF. The CDR3 DNA reads as TGTGCCAGCAGTCCTGGGACACCAGCTAACTATGGCTACACCTTC.

As DNA, the CDR3 is TGTGCCAGCAGCTTGTACCGGAGCACAGATACGCAGTATTTT. This codes for CASSLYRSTDTQYF. The chain is built from TRBV5-4 and TRBJ2-3; D is uncertain. The CDR3 contains 14 residues. Germline V gives CDR1 SGHNT, CDR2 YYREEE (reference sequence). Trimming removed 1 base at V and 0 bases at J, with 6 bases between.

This clone occurred once. The chain employs TRBV5-5 and TRBJ2-1; a possible D gene is TRBD2 (6 bases). Deletions cut 5 bases from V and 0 bases from J, with 15 bases between. Germline CDR1 SGHKS, CDR2 YYEKEE (reference sequence). The CDR3 extends over 16 amino acids. This CDR3 is CASRDGGINSYNEQFF. In DNA form, the CDR3 reads TGTGCCAGCAGGGACGGAGGGATTAACTCCTACAATGAGCAGTTCTTC.

The chain combines TRBV5-3 with TRBJ1-5; tentatively, D is TRBD1 (5 bases). TRBV5-3 is classed as an ORF, of uncertain function. Trimming left V 3 bases short and J 1 base short, with 17 bases between. The CDR3 extends over 17 amino acids. CDR3 DNA sequence: TGTGCCAGAAGCTGGAGGGGAGGGAGAGAAAGCAATCAGCCCCAGCATTTT. It codes for CARSWRGGRESNQPQHF.

V gene TRBV2 combines with J gene TRBJ2-3; 8 nucleotides align to TRBD2. The CDR3 runs 15 residues. CDR1 is SNHLY and CDR2 is FYNNEI in the germline V gene. J gave up 5 bases and V 1 base, and 5 bases lay outside the gene matches. The CDR3 spells CASSEGTSTGDTQYF. CDR3 DNA sequence: TGTGCCAGCAGTGAAGGGACTAGCACGGGAGATACGCAGTATTTT.

The chain has TRBV28 and TRBJ1-3; 10 nucleotides match TRBD1. This CDR3 has 15 residues. Germline assignment: CDR1 MDHEN and CDR2 SYDVKM. The V and J ends lost 3 bases and 2 bases, in that order; junction bases with no gene match: 1. The CDR3 nucleotides are TGTGCCAGCAGTTTCGGACAGGGGGCTGGAAACACCATATATTTT. This gives the protein CASSFGQGAGNTIYF.

The rearrangement links TRBV5-1 to TRBJ2-7; D might be TRBD1 (7 bases). CDR1 is SGHRS and CDR2 is YFSETQ in the germline V gene. The CDR3 spans 14 residues. Between the trimmed V and J ends, which lost 10 bases and 3 bases, there was a span of 20 bases. CDR3 nucleotides: TGCGCCCACACGACAGGGTCGGGGGACTACGAGCAGTACGTC. Its translation is CAHTTGSGDYEQYV.

The chain recombines TRBV2 with TRBJ1-4; D is unresolved. Germline lookup yields CDR1 SNHLY and CDR2 FYNNEI. V shed 6 bases and J shed 8 bases, with 13 bases lying between them. CDR3 size: 13 residues. The CDR3 nucleotides are TGTGCCAGCAGAAAAAACCCTAGCGAAAAACTGTTTTTT. It translates to CASRKNPSEKLFF.